This record concerns one T cell receptor (beta chain) sequence. This sample is part of a study of blood T cell repertoires in COVID-19. Method: immunoSEQ multiplex PCR; TCRdb's copy keeps in-frame clones and lacks some. The table includes 150,000 or so clones, 75% to 85% detected once. This CDR3 contains 14 residues. The V end lost 3 bases, the J end lost 4 bases, and 12 bases lay between the germline ends. Looked up from germline, CDR1 is LGHDT and CDR2 is YNNKEL (reference sequence). The V call is TRBV3-1 (or the pseudogene TRBV3-2), the J call TRBJ1-1; TRBD1 might be the D (6 bases). The sequencing sample was made of peripheral blood. The sequence was obtained from a woman aged 55-69 years with COVID-19, enrolled during active disease. CDR3 DNA sequence: TGTGCCAGCAGCCATTCAGGGGTGCGCACTGAAGCTTTCTTT. Translated, it gives CASSHSGVRTEAFF.